The 3 T cell receptor beta chains below all came from one sample that was sequenced in a study of technical replicates of blood from a few donors. The method was immunoSEQ multiplex PCR; TCRdb's version includes in-frame clones alone and lacks a portion of them. The table records 75,000 or so clones, roughly 94% of them present only once. The sequenced sample consisted of T cells isolated from PBMCs. The receptors shown here come from a human donor in good health.

The rearrangement joins TRBV4-1 to TRBJ1-4; 9 nucleotides match TRBD1. Germline values: CDR1 MGHRA, CDR2 YSYEKL. Trimming took 4 bases from V and 6 from J; bases not matched to a gene: 9. This CDR3 is built from 16 residues. CDR3 residues: CASSRVRGTGYEKLFF. The DNA of the CDR3 is TGCGCCAGCAGCCGGGTTCGAGGGACAGGGTATGAAAAACTGTTTTTT.

The chain couples TRBV29-1 to TRBJ2-6; TRBD2 aligns across 8 bases. This CDR3 spans 16 amino acids. Germline V CDR1 and CDR2: SQVTM, ANQGSEA. V lost 1 base and J lost 1; bases outside the gene matches: 3. The CDR3 sequence is CSVEGSGGSGANVLTF. The CDR3 DNA follows: TGCAGCGTTGAAGGGTCGGGGGGGTCTGGGGCCAACGTCCTGACTTTC.

The rearrangement links TRBV6-6 to TRBJ1-3; D gene uncertain. V lost 2 bases and J lost 7, with 3 bases in between. Germline values: CDR1 MNHNY, CDR2 SVGAGI (reference sequence). This CDR3 spans 11 amino acids. The CDR3 region is CASSYANTIYF. Written as DNA, the CDR3 is TGTGCCAGCAGTTACGCGAACACCATATATTTT.